These T cell receptor beta chains were read from a single sample in a study of T cell responses to AZD1222 COVID-19 vaccine. TCRdb keeps only in-frame clones here, not all; method: immunoSEQ multiplex PCR. The sample shows 150,000 to 170,000 clones, about 92% of them seen only once. Sequences were derived from peripheral blood, sampled on day 0 of AZD1222 vaccination. The receptors stem from an adult in good health. CDR3s include the opening cysteine and the closing phenylalanine or tryptophan. A D gene is named only where the DNA matches it firmly. Expanded clones get a size class; other rows say once, few or many, or leave the size out.

TRBD2	TRBV19	once	TRBJ2-7	14	TGTGCCAGTAGTATCGGGAGGGGCTCCTACGAGCAGTACTTC	CASSIGRGSYEQYF
-	TRBV3-1/TRBV3-2	-	TRBJ2-7	14	TGTGCCAGCAGCCTTAGTCCTTCAGCCTACGAGCAGTACTTC	CASSLSPSAYEQYF
-	TRBV7-6	-	TRBJ1-1	11	TGTGCCAGCAGTAGAGCCACGGGAGCTTTCTTT	CASSRATGAFF
-	TRBV19	-	TRBJ1-2	14	TGTGCCAGCCAAGCGCGGGAGGGGCACTATGGCTACACCTTC	CASQAREGHYGYTF
-	TRBV7-2	-	TRBJ2-5	13	TGTGCCAGCAGCGTGGGTGTATGGGAGACCCAGTACTTC	CASSVGVWETQYF
-	TRBV5-1	-	TRBJ1-3	14	TGCGCCAGCAGCTTGGACAGCCGCGGAAACACCATATATTTT	CASSLDSRGNTIYF
-	TRBV24-1	-	TRBJ2-1	12	TGTGCCACCAGTGAACGACCGGGAGTAGAGTTCTTC	CATSERPGVEFF
-	TRBV7-2	few	TRBJ2-2	15	TGTGCCAGCAGCCTACGAGTTGGGAACACCGGGGAGCTGTTTTTT	CASSLRVGNTGELFF
-	TRBV3-1/TRBV3-2	-	TRBJ2-5	13	TGTGCCAGCAGCCGCCTGACAGCAGAGACCCAGTACTTC	CASSRLTAETQYF
-	TRBV6-5	-	TRBJ2-3	14	TGTGCCAGCAGGGGGGGAGCCAACACAGATACGCAGTATTTT	CASRGGANTDTQYF
-	TRBV11-2	-	TRBJ2-5	12	TGTGCCAGCAGCTTGGGTGAAGAGACCCAGTACTTC	CASSLGEETQYF
-	TRBV2	many	TRBJ2-5	12	TGTGCCAACAAGGACATCCAAGAGACCCAGTACTTC	CANKDIQETQYF
TRBD1	TRBV5-1	-	TRBJ1-3	15	TGCGCCAGCAGCCCTCAGGGGGCAGTTGGAAACACCATATATTTT	CASSPQGAVGNTIYF
-	TRBV5-1	-	TRBJ1-1	14	TGCGCCAGCAGCTTGGATGGTGCGGACACTGAAGCTTTCTTT	CASSLDGADTEAFF
TRBD1	TRBV19	-	TRBJ1-5	15	TGTGCCAGTAAGTTCGGGACAGGGGGCATTCAGCCCCAGCATTTT	CASKFGTGGIQPQHF
-	TRBV5-1	-	TRBJ2-7	12	TGCGCCAGCAGTCAGGCGGACTACGAGCAGTACTTC	CASSQADYEQYF
-	TRBV9	-	TRBJ2-1	16	TGTGCCAGCAGCGCAAAAATCACGAGCTCCTACAATGAGCAGTTCTTC	CASSAKITSSYNEQFF
-	TRBV12-3/TRBV12-4	-	TRBJ2-1	13	TGTGCCAGCAGTTTAGTGGGACCCGATGAGCAGTTCTTC	CASSLVGPDEQFF
-	TRBV6-5	-	TRBJ2-3	11	TGTGCCAGCAGTTACTTCGATACGCAGTATTTT	CASSYFDTQYF
-	TRBV3-1/TRBV3-2	-	TRBJ1-1	12	TGTGCCAGCAGTTACACTGACACTGAAGCTTTCTTT	CASSYTDTEAFF
-	TRBV5-4	-	TRBJ1-1	13	TGTGCCAGCAGCAAGGGACAGAACACTGAAGCTTTCTTT	CASSKGQNTEAFF
-	TRBV6-5	many	TRBJ2-5	14	TGTGCCAGCACCCACTGGACCTATGAAAAGACCCAGTACTTC	CASTHWTYEKTQYF
-	TRBV11-1	-	TRBJ2-7	13	TGTGCCAGCAGCCCGATTAGCTCCTACGAGCAGTACTTC	CASSPISSYEQYF
TRBD1	TRBV9	once	TRBJ1-2	16	TGTGCCAGCAGCGCGGAACCTTGGGACAGGGAGGATGGCTACACCTTC	CASSAEPWDREDGYTF
TRBD1	TRBV7-8	-	TRBJ1-2	15	TGTGCCAGCAGCGTTGACAGGGCCCCGACCTATGGCTACACCTTC	CASSVDRAPTYGYTF
TRBD1	TRBV19	-	TRBJ1-6	16	TGTGCCAGTAGTATAGCACAGGGGTTTGGGAATTCACCCCTCCACTTT	CASSIAQGFGNSPLHF
TRBD1	TRBV7-2	-	TRBJ1-1	15	TGTGCCAGCAGCTTAGGGTTACAGGGGGCGAACAGAGCTTTCTTT	CASSLGLQGANRAFF
TRBD2	TRBV27	few	TRBJ2-7	14	TGTGCCAGCAGTTCGGGACTAGCGGGGCCCGAGCAGTACTTC	CASSSGLAGPEQYF
-	TRBV29-1	-	TRBJ2-7	13	TGCAGCGTTGAAGATCGGGCAGACCACGAGCAGTACTTC	CSVEDRADHEQYF
-	TRBV19	-	TRBJ2-7	13	TGTGCCAGTAGTATATTTCCGGGCTACGAGCAGTACTTC	CASSIFPGYEQYF
-	TRBV25-1	-	TRBJ2-1	13	TGTGCCAGCCGGCTGGACACTCACAATGAGCAGTTCTTC	CASRLDTHNEQFF
TRBD1	TRBV19	-	TRBJ1-1	13	TGTGCCACTTCGGGACAGGGTAACACTGAAGCTTTCTTT	CATSGQGNTEAFF
-	TRBV18	once	TRBJ1-4	13	TGTGCCAGCTCACCTCCCCTTCCCGAAAAACTGTTTTTT	CASSPPLPEKLFF
TRBD2	TRBV29-1	-	TRBJ2-5	15	TGCAGCGCTGGGTGGACTAGCGGGTTCCAAGAGACCCAGTACTTC	CSAGWTSGFQETQYF
-	TRBV27	few	TRBJ1-2	11	TGTGCCAGTTCCAAGGGCGATGGCTACACCTTC	CASSKGDGYTF
-	TRBV5-8	-	TRBJ2-3	16	TGTGCCAGCAGCGGCCGCCTAGGAGTGAGCACAGATACGCAGTATTTT	CASSGRLGVSTDTQYF
-	TRBV7-9	-	TRBJ1-1	13	TGTGCCAGCAGCTTAATAATGAACACTGAAGCTTTCTTT	CASSLIMNTEAFF
-	TRBV18	-	TRBJ2-3	16	TGTGCCAGCTCACCAGCGCCCCTACTCAGCACAGATACGCAGTATTTT	CASSPAPLLSTDTQYF
TRBD1	TRBV28	-	TRBJ1-2	14	TGTGCCAGCAGTACACAGGGGCGCCTGAGCGGCTACACCTTC	CASSTQGRLSGYTF
TRBD2	TRBV5-4	-	TRBJ2-7	14	TGTGCCAGCAGCTTGGGCGGGGGGCCCTACGAGCAGTACTTC	CASSLGGGPYEQYF
-	TRBV2	-	TRBJ1-1	13	TGTGCCAGCAGCCGGGACCTGAACACTGAAGCTTTCTTT	CASSRDLNTEAFF
-	TRBV28	-	TRBJ2-7	13	TGTGCCAGCAGCCTGGGAGGCCGCTACGAGCAGTACTTC	CASSLGGRYEQYF